This TCR beta chain was obtained from a study of blood T cell repertoires in COVID-19. Repertoires were generated with immunoSEQ multiplex PCR, while TCRdb's copy carries only in-frame clones and drops some. The sample has roughly 200,000 clones; about 70% are singletons. Germline CDR1 MDHEN, CDR2 SYDVKM. The CDR3 contains 15 residues. The V gene end was trimmed by 1 base and the J gene end by 3 bases; junction bases not matched to a gene: 3. This clone was seen only once. The sequence was collected from a woman between 45 and 65 years old with active or convalescent COVID-19. The rearrangement joins TRBV28 to TRBJ2-3; TRBD2 matches at 8 bases. Sequences were obtained from peripheral blood. The chain's CDR3 is CASSLLSSGTDTQYF. The CDR3 nucleotides are TGTGCCAGCAGTTTATTGTCTAGCGGGACAGATACGCAGTATTTT.